The present T cell receptor beta chain was sequenced within a study of blood T cell repertoires in COVID-19. Overall study: Collection of acute and convalescent COVID-19 samples took place in the United States, Italy and Spain. PBMCs, B-cell-depleted T cells, or T cells provided the cDNA or gDNA that made up the material.

Unmatched junction bases numbered 9, after V lost 0 bases and J lost 8 bases. CDR3 length: 15 residues. Germline V CDR1 and CDR2: LGHNA, YSLEER. Authors' methods: Reference gene primers were amplified, and this amplification served to estimate nucleated cell counts. Method: immunoSEQ multiplex PCR; TCRdb's copy keeps in-frame clones and lacks some. V and J calls and clone size follow that table, whereas D and trimming were derived from the DNA. The sample records around 82,000 clones, 90% being singletons. The receptor's source is a human donor in a cohort sampled during active COVID-19. Specimen: peripheral blood. This sequence joins TRBV4-3 and TRBJ1-2; 7 nucleotides line up with TRBD1. The CDR3 reads CASSQDTGVSLGYTF. The CDR3 DNA reads as TGCGCCAGCAGCCAAGACACAGGGGTATCTCTCGGCTACACCTTC.